The 32 T cell receptor beta chains below all came from one sample that was sequenced in a study of early T cells in non-severe SARS-CoV-2 infection. From the 5' RACE reads, TCRdb called clonotypes with MiXCR, one entry per CDR3 protein. The sample yields about 56,000 distinct CDR3 sequences, under 12% seen once. Source material: whole blood. The receptors were sampled from an adult who was a healthcare worker with PCR-confirmed SARS-CoV-2 infection or an uninfected control (not recorded which).

This clonotype came up many times. The chain carries TRBV20-1 and TRBJ2-5; D could derive from TRBD1 or TRBD2 (5 bases each). This CDR3 spans 12 amino acids. V was cut by 3 bases and J by 3 bases, with 8 bases left in between. CDR1 DFQATT and CDR2 SNEGSKA come from the germline V gene (reference sequence). The CDR3 spells CSASQGEETQYF. The CDR3 DNA sequence: TGCAGTGCTAGTCAGGGAGAAGAGACCCAGTACTTC.

This clonotype appeared a few times. The V call is TRBV5-4, the J call TRBJ2-5; 9 bases agree with TRBD2. Trimming took 2 bases from V and 0 from J; bases not matched to a gene: 5. Per the germline V gene, CDR1 is SGHNT and CDR2 is YYREEE (reference sequence). This CDR3 spans 16 amino acids. As DNA, the CDR3 is TGTGCCAGCAGCTTCGGCGGGAGGGAGTACCAAGAGACCCAGTACTTC. As protein: CASSFGGREYQETQYF.

This clonotype has ten or more counts. This chain connects TRBV2 to TRBJ2-7, with TRBD2 matching 9 bases. The J segment lost 5 bases and the V segment lost 5 bases, leaving 4 bases of the junction unmatched. The germline V gene has CDR1 SNHLY and CDR2 FYNNEI. The CDR3 spans 13 residues. CDR3 amino acids: CASSYGTSNEQYF. CDR3 DNA sequence: TGTGCCAGCAGTTACGGGACTAGCAACGAGCAGTACTTC.

In its sample, this clonotype was seen many times. The chain uses TRBV29-1 and TRBJ2-2; unclear D gene. The V and J ends lost 7 bases and 0 bases respectively, with 15 bases between them. This CDR3 has 15 amino acids. The germline V gene encodes CDR1 SQVTM and CDR2 ANQGSEA. As DNA, the CDR3 is TGCAGCGCCGGGCCAGAGAGTTCGAACACCGGGGAGCTGTTTTTT. Translating gives CSAGPESSNTGELFF.

This clonotype was picked up many times. The chain joins TRBV15 to TRBJ1-2; D remains unclear. V was shortened by 1 base and J by 8 bases, with 14 bases between the two germline ends. This CDR3 is 14 amino acids long. The germline CDR1 and CDR2 sequences are LNHNV and YYDKDF (reference sequence). The DNA for the CDR3 is TGTGCCACCAGCAGAGGGGCTACACGGATAGGCTACACCTTC. Its protein is CATSRGATRIGYTF.

This clonotype was detected only a few times. This rearrangement joins TRBV30 to TRBJ2-7; D not resolved. V gave up 0 bases and J gave up 0 bases, with 12 bases separating them. This CDR3 spans 15 amino acids. CDR1 and CDR2 (germline): GTSNPN, SVGIG (reference sequence). The CDR3 DNA reads as TGTGCCTGGAGTGTCGGGCAGCCTAGCTCCTACGAGCAGTACTTC. Translation: CAWSVGQPSSYEQYF.

The rearrangement links TRBV18 to TRBJ2-3; TRBD2 matches 10 bases. This CDR3 is 15 amino acids long. Germline lookup yields CDR1 KGHSH and CDR2 LQKENI. The junction had 3 bases not matched to a gene; V was cut back by 0 bases and J by 6 bases. In DNA, the CDR3 is TGTGCCAGCTCACCACCGTCTAGCGGGAGTGATACGCAGTATTTT. Encoded protein: CASSPPSSGSDTQYF.

In this sample, this clonotype turned up many times. The V call is TRBV7-6, the J call TRBJ2-5; 9 positions agree with TRBD2. V lost 4 bases, J lost 3 bases, and 12 bases stayed unmatched. The CDR3 has 17 amino acids. CDR1 and CDR2 (germline): SGHVS, FNYEAQ. CDR3 nucleotide sequence: TGTGCCAGCAGCTGGGCTAGCGGGAAGTGGGATGAAGAGACCCAGTACTTC. The encoded protein is CASSWASGKWDEETQYF.

V and J are TRBV7-6 and TRBJ2-7; 9 bases agree with TRBD1. Trimming at V came to 5 bases and at J to 4 bases, leaving 12 bases not matched to a gene. Germline V gives CDR1 SGHVS, CDR2 FNYEAQ. The CDR3 consists of 16 residues. The CDR3 sequence: CASSQGPGQGQYEQYF. CDR3 bases: TGTGCCAGCAGCCAGGGGCCGGGACAGGGTCAGTACGAGCAGTACTTC.

This clonotype was recorded many times. The chain is built from TRBV29-1 and TRBJ2-4, with 7 bases identical to TRBD2. J lost 8 bases, V lost 6 bases, and 10 bases had no gene match. CDR1 and CDR2 (germline): SQVTM, ANQGSEA. The CDR3 runs to 13 residues. CDR3 DNA sequence: TGCAGCGTGCAGGAGGGAGGGGAAGACATTCAGTACTTC. It translates to CSVQEGGEDIQYF.

The sample holds many counts of this clonotype. The chain uses TRBV18 and TRBJ2-7; D uncertain. Germline CDR1 and CDR2: KGHSH and LQKENI. The CDR3 covers 14 residues. Trimming left V 1 base short and J 1 base short, with 8 bases between. CDR3 protein: CASSPLAGSYEQYF. DNA for the CDR3: TGTGCCAGCTCACCACTAGCTGGTTCCTACGAGCAGTACTTC.

The chain has TRBV4-3 and TRBJ2-3; 10 bases fit TRBD2. CDR3 length equals 17 residues. Trimming removed 3 bases from V and 6 bases from J; junction bases left unmatched: 12. In germline, CDR1 is LGHNA, CDR2 YSLEER. CDR3: CASSQDTGSGRADTQYF. In DNA, the CDR3 is TGCGCCAGCAGCCAGGACACCGGCAGCGGGAGGGCGGATACGCAGTATTTT.

This clonotype has only a few counts. The chain combines TRBV5-1 with TRBJ2-3, with D perhaps TRBD2 (6 bases). Trimming left V 3 bases short and J 0 bases short, with 17 bases between. CDR3 length equals 17 residues. Looked up from germline, CDR1 is SGHRS and CDR2 is YFSETQ. As DNA, the CDR3 is TGCGCCAGCAGCTCGAGGAGGGGCCTCCTTAGCACAGATACGCAGTATTTT. This translates into CASSSRRGLLSTDTQYF.

This chain uses TRBV24-1 with TRBJ2-1; D not resolved. V was cut by 2 bases and J by 4 bases, with 5 bases left in between. Germline loops: CDR1 KGHDR, CDR2 SFDVKD. CDR3 size: 13 residues. The CDR3 region is CATSDWAYNEQFF. The CDR3 DNA sequence: TGTGCCACCAGTGATTGGGCGTACAATGAGCAGTTCTTC.

This clonotype was recorded at least ten times. V and J are TRBV3-1 and TRBJ2-7, with TRBD2 identical over 7 bases. Germline loops: CDR1 LGHDT, CDR2 YNNKEL (reference sequence). This CDR3 spans 13 amino acids. Trimming removed 4 bases from V and 10 bases from J; junction bases left unmatched: 10. The CDR3 region has the DNA TGTGCCAGCAGCCCCCGTGACGGGGGGTTTCAGTACTTC. Protein product: CASSPRDGGFQYF.

A word on this clonotype: This may come from a read error, since a much larger clone is one base off. The chain is built from TRBV29-1 and TRBJ2-6; possibly TRBD1 for D (6 bases). The germline gives CDR1 SQVTM, CDR2 ANQGSEA. CDR3 length: 15 amino acids. DNA for the CDR3: TGCAGCGTTGAAAGCAGGGGATCTGGGGCCAACGACCTGACTTTC. Amino acids: CSVESRGSGANDLTF.

This clonotype was found many times. The J gene is TRBJ2-7, the V gene TRBV20-1; 13 bases map to TRBD2. This CDR3 has 14 residues. V gave up 5 bases and J gave up 4 bases; unmatched junction bases: 5. Germline V CDR1 and CDR2: DFQATT, SNEGSKA (reference sequence). CDR3 sequence reads: CSASGLAGEYEQYF. The CDR3 coding sequence is TGCAGTGCTTCAGGACTAGCGGGAGAGTACGAGCAGTACTTC.

Only a few counts were recorded for this clonotype. Written as DNA, the CDR3 is TGTGCCAGCAGCCGCAGCTTGAATGAAAAACTGTTTTTT. Its translation: CASSRSLNEKLFF. The chain joins TRBV7-9 to TRBJ1-4; D is undetermined. CDR1 SEHNR and CDR2 FQNEAQ come from the germline V gene (reference sequence). Trimming removed 5 bases from V and 5 bases from J, with 9 bases in between. CDR3 length: 13 amino acids.

In its sample, this clonotype was seen many times. This chain links TRBV6-2 or TRBV6-3 with TRBJ1-1; D unclear. The germline V gene encodes CDR1 MNHEY and CDR2 SVGEGT. The CDR3 covers 13 residues. Trimming stripped 2 bases from V and 3 bases from J, with 7 bases between. CDR3 coding DNA: TGTGCCAGCAGTTACACCCCGCACACTGAAGCTTTCTTT. Translated, it gives CASSYTPHTEAFF.

This clonotype showed up just a few times. V and J are TRBV7-2 and TRBJ1-4; no clear D. The CDR3 is 15 amino acids. Germline CDR1 reads SGHTA; CDR2 reads FQGNSA. Trimming stripped 1 base from V and 0 bases from J, with 6 bases between. CDR3 coding DNA: TGTGCCAGCAGCTTAGGCGGGCCAACTAATGAAAAACTGTTTTTT. Translated: CASSLGGPTNEKLFF.

This clonotype was detected ten times or more. The J gene is TRBJ2-7, the V gene TRBV10-2; 8 bases are a match to TRBD2. This CDR3 has 14 residues. From germline, CDR1 is WSHSY and CDR2 SAAADI. V gave up 5 bases and J gave up 3 bases; unmatched junction bases: 6. CDR3 in DNA: TGCGCCAGCAGTAGAGCGGGAGAGTACTACGAGCAGTACTTC. Its translation: CASSRAGEYYEQYF.

This clonotype has only a few counts. The chain recombines TRBV24-1 with TRBJ1-1; 8 bases are shared with TRBD1. Per the germline V gene, CDR1 is KGHDR and CDR2 is SFDVKD. The CDR3 consists of 14 residues. The V and J ends lost 0 bases and 7 bases, in that order; junction bases with no gene match: 3. The CDR3 coding sequence is TGTGCCACCAGTGATTTGCACAGGGGGGGTGAAGCTTTCTTT. Its protein is CATSDLHRGGEAFF.

This clonotype was detected many times. The chain has TRBV12-3 or TRBV12-4 and TRBJ2-2, with D possibly being TRBD1 (7 bases). The CDR3 totals 17 residues. The V gene lost 6 bases and the J gene lost 5 bases, with 22 bases spanning the gap. CDR3 sequence (DNA): TGTGCCAGCAGCGCGACAGGGAGGAGATTCGGGACCGGGGAGCTGTTTTTT. Its protein product is CASSATGRRFGTGELFF.

This clonotype was recorded at least ten times. This sequence joins TRBV19 and TRBJ2-4; TRBD1 matches at 11 bases. With V trimmed by 2 bases and J by 3 bases, 3 bases remained unmatched. The CDR3 extends over 16 amino acids. CDR1 LNHDA and CDR2 SQIVND come from the germline V gene (reference sequence). This CDR3 reads CASSIMGQGGKNIQYF. The CDR3 bases are TGTGCCAGTAGTATAATGGGACAGGGGGGCAAAAACATTCAGTACTTC.

The chain employs TRBV20-1 and TRBJ2-7; TRBD1 matches at 8 bases. The CDR3 runs 14 residues. J lost 6 bases, V lost 0 bases, and 7 bases had no gene match. CDR1 and CDR2 from the germline V gene are DFQATT and SNEGSKA (reference sequence). CDR3 sequence reads: CSARDRQGAREQYF. The CDR3 DNA sequence: TGCAGTGCTAGAGATCGGCAGGGGGCGCGCGAGCAGTACTTC.

Only a few counts were recorded for this clonotype. CDR3 sequence (DNA): TGTGCCAGCAGCCTTCCGGGACAGGGGATTGGCTACACCTTC. Protein: CASSLPGQGIGYTF. V and J are TRBV3-1 and TRBJ1-2; 10 bases agree with TRBD1. V was clipped by 4 bases and J by 7 bases; unmatched bases: 6. Germline loops: CDR1 LGHDT, CDR2 YNNKEL (reference sequence). CDR3 length equals 14 residues.

This clonotype was found many times. This chain joins TRBV7-9 and TRBJ1-1; unclear D gene. Germline V gene data show CDR1 as SEHNR and CDR2 as FQNEAQ (reference sequence). The CDR3 is made up of 13 amino acids. Trimming stripped 4 bases from V and 0 bases from J, with 6 bases between. In nucleotides, the CDR3 is TGTGCCAGCAGCTCGACTATGAACACTGAAGCTTTCTTT. This sequence encodes CASSSTMNTEAFF.

This clonotype was counted ten times or more. The chain recombines TRBV12-3 or TRBV12-4 with TRBJ2-4, with D possibly being TRBD1 or TRBD2 (5 bases each). The CDR3 totals 14 residues. Trimming took off 8 bases at V and 6 bases at J, with 17 bases between the two ends. The CDR3 sequence is CASGTLGTGNIQYF. CDR3 bases: TGTGCCAGCGGTACCCTAGGGACGGGAAACATTCAGTACTTC.

This clonotype was picked up a small number of times. V and J are TRBV11-2 and TRBJ2-5, with 8 bases that match TRBD1. The CDR3 length is 16 residues. The germline gives CDR1 SGHAT, CDR2 FQNNGV. J lost 2 bases, V lost 1 base, and 6 bases had no gene match. The CDR3 region is CASSLGRTGFQETQYF. In DNA, the CDR3 is TGTGCCAGCAGCTTAGGGCGGACAGGGTTTCAAGAGACCCAGTACTTC.

The chain couples TRBV4-2 to TRBJ2-5; D remains unclear. The CDR3 has 13 residues. Germline-derived CDR1 and CDR2 are LGHNA and YNFKEQ. V was shortened by 1 base and J by 5 bases, with 8 bases between the two germline ends. Written as DNA, the CDR3 is TGTGCCAGCAGCCAAGCTTTCCCCGAGACCCAGTACTTC. Translating gives CASSQAFPETQYF.

This clonotype was counted a few times. V and J are TRBV11-2 and TRBJ2-3; D is perhaps TRBD2 (7 bases). The CDR3 length is 16 residues. Per germline, CDR1 SGHAT and CDR2 FQNNGV. The V end lost 5 bases, the J end lost 6 bases, and 21 bases lay between the germline ends. The CDR3 loop is CASSPNGGGGGDTQYF. In nucleotides, the CDR3 is TGTGCCAGCAGCCCAAACGGCGGAGGGGGAGGGGATACGCAGTATTTT.

The chain employs TRBV10-3 and TRBJ2-6; weak D call: TRBD1 (5 bases). The CDR3 consists of 16 residues. V dropped 2 bases and J dropped 2 bases, with 10 bases sitting between them. Germline-derived CDR1 and CDR2 are ENHRY and SYGVKD. CDR3 amino acids: CAISEPGQAGANVLTF. CDR3 sequence (DNA): TGTGCCATCAGTGAGCCAGGGCAGGCTGGGGCCAACGTCCTGACTTTC.